This record covers a single T cell receptor beta chain. The antigen is undetermined. The data originate from a study of beta chain features in type 1 diabetes. Study-wide findings and caveats: The question of HLA type influencing TCRB rearrangement was one that remained unresolved here.

Every isolated RNA sample was fully reverse transcribed, so sequencing captured expressed TCRB transcripts. Assay used: immunoSEQ multiplex PCR; TCRdb lists only in-frame clones, some missing. Of under 900,000 clones listed, 17% are singletons. One heparinised blood draw averaging around 100 mL was given by each donor. Central memory, naive, regulatory and stem cell-like memory CD4+ cells were sorted by CD45RO/CCR7/CD25/CD127/CD95/CD27. Purity above 95% was achieved in all sorted populations. The sequenced sample consisted of naive CD4+ T cells from blood. This clonotype was obtained from a woman under 30 in good health.

The CDR3 bases are TGTGCCAGCTCACCAGTCGGGCCGGTTGATGGCTACACCTTC. It codes for CASSPVGPVDGYTF. This sequence joins TRBV18 and TRBJ1-2; D not resolved. V shed 2 bases and J shed 6 bases, with 13 bases lying between them. The CDR3 contains 14 residues. Germline assignment: CDR1 KGHSH and CDR2 LQKENI.